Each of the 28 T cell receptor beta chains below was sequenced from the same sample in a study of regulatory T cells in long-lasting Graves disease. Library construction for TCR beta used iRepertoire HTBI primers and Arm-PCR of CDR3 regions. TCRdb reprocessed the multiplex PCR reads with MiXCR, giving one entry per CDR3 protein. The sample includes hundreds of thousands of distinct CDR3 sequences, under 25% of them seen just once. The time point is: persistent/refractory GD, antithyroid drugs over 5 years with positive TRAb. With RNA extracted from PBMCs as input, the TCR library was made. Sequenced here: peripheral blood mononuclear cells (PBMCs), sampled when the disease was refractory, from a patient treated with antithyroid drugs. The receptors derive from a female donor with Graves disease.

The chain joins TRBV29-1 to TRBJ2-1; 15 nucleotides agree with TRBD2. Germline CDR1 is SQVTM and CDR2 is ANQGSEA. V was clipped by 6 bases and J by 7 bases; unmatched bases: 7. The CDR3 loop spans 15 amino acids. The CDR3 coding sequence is TGCAGCGTGCCGACGGGACTAGCGGGGGGTAATGAGCAGTTCTTC. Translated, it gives CSVPTGLAGGNEQFF.

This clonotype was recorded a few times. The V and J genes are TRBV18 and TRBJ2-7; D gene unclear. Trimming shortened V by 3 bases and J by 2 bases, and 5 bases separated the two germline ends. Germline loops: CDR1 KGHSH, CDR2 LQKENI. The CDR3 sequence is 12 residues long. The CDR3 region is CASSPHTYEQYF. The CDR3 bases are TGTGCCAGCTCACCTCACACCTACGAGCAGTACTTC.

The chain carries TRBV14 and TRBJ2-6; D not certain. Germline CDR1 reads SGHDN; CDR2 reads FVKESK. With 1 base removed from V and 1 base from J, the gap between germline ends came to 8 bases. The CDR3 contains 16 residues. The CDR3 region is CASSQVHWSGANVLTF. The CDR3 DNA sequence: TGTGCCAGCAGCCAAGTCCATTGGTCTGGGGCCAACGTCCTGACTTTC.

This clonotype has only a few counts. The CDR3: CASSSAGTADQPQHF. The CDR3 region has the DNA TGTGCCAGCAGCAGCGCCGGGACAGCCGATCAGCCCCAGCATTTT. The V call is TRBV28, the J call TRBJ1-5; TRBD1 agrees at 7 bases. This CDR3 has 15 amino acids. The germline V gene encodes CDR1 MDHEN and CDR2 SYDVKM. After removal of 6 bases from V and 5 bases from J, the junction contained 10 bases not matched to a gene.

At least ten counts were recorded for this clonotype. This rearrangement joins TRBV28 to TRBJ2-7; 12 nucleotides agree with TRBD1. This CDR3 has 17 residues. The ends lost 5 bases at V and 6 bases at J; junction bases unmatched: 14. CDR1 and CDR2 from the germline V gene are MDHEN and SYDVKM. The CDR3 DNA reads TGTGCCAGCAGTCCATACCCGGGACAGGGGGCGCAAGGCGAGCAGTACTTC. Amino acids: CASSPYPGQGAQGEQYF.

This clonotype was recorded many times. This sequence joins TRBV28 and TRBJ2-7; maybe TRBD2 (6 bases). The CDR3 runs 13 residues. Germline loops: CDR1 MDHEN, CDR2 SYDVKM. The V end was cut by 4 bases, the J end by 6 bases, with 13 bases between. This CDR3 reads CASSWGETLEQYF. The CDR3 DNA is TGTGCCAGCAGTTGGGGGGAAACCCTCGAGCAGTACTTC.

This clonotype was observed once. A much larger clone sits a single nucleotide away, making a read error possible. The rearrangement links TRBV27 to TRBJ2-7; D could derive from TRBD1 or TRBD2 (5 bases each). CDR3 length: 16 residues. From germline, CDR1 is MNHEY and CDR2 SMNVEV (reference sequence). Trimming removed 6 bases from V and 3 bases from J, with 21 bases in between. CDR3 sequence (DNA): TGTGCCAGCAGCCCCGTCGGGGCGACGGGCTACTACGAGCAGTACTTC. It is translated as CASSPVGATGYYEQYF.

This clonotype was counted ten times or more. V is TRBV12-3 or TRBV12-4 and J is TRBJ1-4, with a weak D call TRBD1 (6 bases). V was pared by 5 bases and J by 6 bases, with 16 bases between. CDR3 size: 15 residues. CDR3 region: CASSPSAGADEKLFF. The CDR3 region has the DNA TGTGCCAGCAGTCCCTCAGCGGGGGCGGATGAAAAACTGTTTTTT.

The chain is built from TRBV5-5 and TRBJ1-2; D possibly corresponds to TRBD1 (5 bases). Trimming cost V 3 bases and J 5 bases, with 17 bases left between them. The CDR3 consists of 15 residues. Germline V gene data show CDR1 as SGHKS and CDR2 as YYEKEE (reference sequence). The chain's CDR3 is CASSSRGGISYGYTF. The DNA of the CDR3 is TGTGCCAGCAGCTCGCGGGGGGGGATATCTTATGGCTACACCTTC.

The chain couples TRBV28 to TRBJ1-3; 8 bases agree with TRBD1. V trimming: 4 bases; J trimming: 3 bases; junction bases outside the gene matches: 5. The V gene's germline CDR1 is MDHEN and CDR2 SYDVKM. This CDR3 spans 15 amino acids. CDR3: CASSSTGGGGNTIYF. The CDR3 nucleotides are TGTGCCAGCAGTTCTACAGGGGGAGGTGGAAACACCATATATTTT.

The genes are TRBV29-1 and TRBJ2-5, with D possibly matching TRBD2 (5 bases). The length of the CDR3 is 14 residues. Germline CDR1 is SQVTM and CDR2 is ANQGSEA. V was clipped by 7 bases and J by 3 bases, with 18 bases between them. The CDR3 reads CSAAQPGNKETQYF. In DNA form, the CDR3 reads TGCAGCGCTGCACAACCGGGGAATAAAGAGACCCAGTACTTC.

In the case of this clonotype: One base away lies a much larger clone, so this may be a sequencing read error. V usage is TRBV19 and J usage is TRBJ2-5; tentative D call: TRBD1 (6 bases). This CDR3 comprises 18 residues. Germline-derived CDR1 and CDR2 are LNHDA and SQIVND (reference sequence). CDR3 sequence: CASSIGGQDSVLQETQHF. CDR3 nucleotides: TGTGCCAGTAGTATAGGAGGGCAGGACAGCGTGCTTCAAGAGACCCAGCACTTC.

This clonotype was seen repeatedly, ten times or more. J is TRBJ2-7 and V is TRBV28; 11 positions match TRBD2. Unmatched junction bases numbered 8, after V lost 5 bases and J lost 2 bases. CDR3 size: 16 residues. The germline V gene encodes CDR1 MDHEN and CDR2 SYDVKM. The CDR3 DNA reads TGTGCCAGCAGTCTCAGCACTAGCGGGAGTCCCTACGAGCAGTACTTC. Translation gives CASSLSTSGSPYEQYF.

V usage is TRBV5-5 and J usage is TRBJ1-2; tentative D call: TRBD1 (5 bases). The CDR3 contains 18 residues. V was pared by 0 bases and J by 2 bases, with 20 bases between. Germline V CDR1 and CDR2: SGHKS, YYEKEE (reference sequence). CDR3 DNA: TGTGCCAGCAGCTTGGAGATTTTGGGGCTCCACCCAAACTATGGCTACACCTTC. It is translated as CASSLEILGLHPNYGYTF.

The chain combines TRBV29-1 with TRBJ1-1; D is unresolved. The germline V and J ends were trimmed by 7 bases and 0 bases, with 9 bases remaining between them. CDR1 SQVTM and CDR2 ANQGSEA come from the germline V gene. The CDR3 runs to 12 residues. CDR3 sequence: CSANLMNTEAFF. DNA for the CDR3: TGCAGCGCCAATCTTATGAACACTGAAGCTTTCTTT.

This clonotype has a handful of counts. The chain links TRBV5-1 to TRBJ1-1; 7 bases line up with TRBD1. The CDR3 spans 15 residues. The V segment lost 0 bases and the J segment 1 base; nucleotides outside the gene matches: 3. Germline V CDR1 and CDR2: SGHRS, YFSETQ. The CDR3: CASSLADRENTEAFF. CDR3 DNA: TGCGCCAGCAGCTTGGCCGACAGGGAGAACACTGAAGCTTTCTTT.

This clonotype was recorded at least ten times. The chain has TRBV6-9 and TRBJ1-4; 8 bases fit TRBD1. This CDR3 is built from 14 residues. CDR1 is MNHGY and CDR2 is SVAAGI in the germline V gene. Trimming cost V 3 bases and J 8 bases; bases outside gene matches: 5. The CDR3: CASSYGDRLEKLFF. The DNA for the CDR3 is TGTGCCAGCAGTTACGGGGACAGGCTAGAAAAACTGTTTTTT.

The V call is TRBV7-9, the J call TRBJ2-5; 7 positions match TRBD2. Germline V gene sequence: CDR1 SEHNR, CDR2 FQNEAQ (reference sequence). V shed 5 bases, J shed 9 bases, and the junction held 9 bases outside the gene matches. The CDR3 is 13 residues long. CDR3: CASSPGLRGAQYF. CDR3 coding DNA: TGTGCCAGCAGCCCCGGACTTCGGGGGGCCCAGTACTTC. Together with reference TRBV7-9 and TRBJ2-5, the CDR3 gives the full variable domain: DTGVSQNPRHKITKRGQNVTFRCDPISEHNRLYWYRQTLGQGPEFLTYFQNEAQLEKSRLLSDRFSAERPKGSFSTLEIQRTEQGDSAMYLCASSPGLRGAQYFGPGTRLLVL.

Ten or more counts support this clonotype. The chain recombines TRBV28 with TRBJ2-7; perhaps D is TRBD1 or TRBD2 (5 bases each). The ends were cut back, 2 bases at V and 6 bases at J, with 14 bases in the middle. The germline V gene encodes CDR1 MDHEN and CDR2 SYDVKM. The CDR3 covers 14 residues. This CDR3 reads CASSLVGGKGEQYF. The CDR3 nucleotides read TGTGCCAGCAGTTTAGTTGGGGGTAAGGGCGAGCAGTACTTC.

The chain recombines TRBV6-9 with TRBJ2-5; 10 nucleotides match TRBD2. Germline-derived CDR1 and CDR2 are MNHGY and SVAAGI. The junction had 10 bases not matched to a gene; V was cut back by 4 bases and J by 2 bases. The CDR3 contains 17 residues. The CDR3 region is CASSCPRAGGSQETQYF. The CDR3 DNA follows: TGTGCCAGCAGTTGCCCACGAGCGGGAGGGTCACAAGAGACCCAGTACTTC.

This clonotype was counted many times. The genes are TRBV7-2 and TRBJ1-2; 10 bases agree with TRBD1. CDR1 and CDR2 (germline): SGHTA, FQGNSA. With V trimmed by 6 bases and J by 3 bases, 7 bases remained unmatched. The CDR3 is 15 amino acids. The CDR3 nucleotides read TGTGCCAGCAGAAGACAGGGGGCGGGAGACTATGGCTACACCTTC. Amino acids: CASRRQGAGDYGYTF. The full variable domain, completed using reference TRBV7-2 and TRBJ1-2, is GAGVSQSPSNKVTEKGKDVELRCDPISGHTALYWYRQSLGQGLEFLIYFQGNSAPDKSGLPSDRFSAERTGGSVSTLTIQRTQQEDSAVYLCASRRQGAGDYGYTFGSGTRLTVV.

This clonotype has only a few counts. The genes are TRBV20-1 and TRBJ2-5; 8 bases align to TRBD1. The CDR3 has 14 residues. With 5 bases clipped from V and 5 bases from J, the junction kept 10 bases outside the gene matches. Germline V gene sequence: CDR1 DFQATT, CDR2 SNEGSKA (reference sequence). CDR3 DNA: TGCAGTGCTCTTCCAGGGGGCGCTGGGGAGACCCAGTACTTC. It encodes CSALPGGAGETQYF.

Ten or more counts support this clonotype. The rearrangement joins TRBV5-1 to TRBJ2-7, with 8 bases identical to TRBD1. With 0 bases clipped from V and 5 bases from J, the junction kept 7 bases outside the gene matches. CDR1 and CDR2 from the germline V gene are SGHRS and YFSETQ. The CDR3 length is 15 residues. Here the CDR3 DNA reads TGCGCCAGCAGCTTGGCCCTCGGACAGGGCAACGAGCAGTACTTC. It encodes CASSLALGQGNEQYF.

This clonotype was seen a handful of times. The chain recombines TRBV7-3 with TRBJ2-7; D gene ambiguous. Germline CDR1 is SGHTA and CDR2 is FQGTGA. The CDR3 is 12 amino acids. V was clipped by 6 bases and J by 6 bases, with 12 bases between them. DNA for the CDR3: TGTGCCAGCAGTTACACCGTCGGCGAGCAGTACTTC. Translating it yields CASSYTVGEQYF.

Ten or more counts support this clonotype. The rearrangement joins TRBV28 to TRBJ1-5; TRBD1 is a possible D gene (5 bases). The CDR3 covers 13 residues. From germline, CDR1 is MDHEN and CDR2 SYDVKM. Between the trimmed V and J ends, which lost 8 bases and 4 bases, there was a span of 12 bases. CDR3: CASSQGENQPQHF. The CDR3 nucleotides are TGTGCCAGCTCTCAGGGTGAGAATCAGCCCCAGCATTTT.

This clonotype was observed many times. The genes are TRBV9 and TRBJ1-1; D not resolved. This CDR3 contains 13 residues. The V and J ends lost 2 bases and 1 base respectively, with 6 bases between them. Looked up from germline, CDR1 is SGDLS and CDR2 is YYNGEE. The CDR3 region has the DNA TGTGCCAGCAGCGTCAGGCCGAACACTGAAGCTTTCTTT. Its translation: CASSVRPNTEAFF.

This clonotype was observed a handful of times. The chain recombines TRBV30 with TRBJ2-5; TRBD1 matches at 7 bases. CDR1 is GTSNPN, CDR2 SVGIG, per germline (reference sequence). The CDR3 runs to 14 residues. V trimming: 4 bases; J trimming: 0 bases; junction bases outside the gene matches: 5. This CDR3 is CAWNRGQHQETQYF. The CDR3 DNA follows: TGTGCCTGGAACCGGGGACAGCACCAAGAGACCCAGTACTTC.

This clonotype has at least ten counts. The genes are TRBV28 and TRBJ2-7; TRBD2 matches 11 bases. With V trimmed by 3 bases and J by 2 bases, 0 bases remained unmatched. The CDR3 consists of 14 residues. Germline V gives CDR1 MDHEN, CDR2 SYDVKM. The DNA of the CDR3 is TGTGCCAGCAGTTTGACTAGCGGGGCCTACGAGCAGTACTTC. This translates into CASSLTSGAYEQYF.